This TCR beta chain was recorded in a study of blood T cell repertoires in COVID-19. As for the study in general: Samples taken during acute and convalescent COVID-19 were collected in the United States, Italy and Spain. Sample material is recorded as cDNA or gDNA derived from T cells, B-cell-depleted T cells, or PBMCs.

As processed by the authors: Reference gene primers were amplified, and this amplification served to estimate nucleated cell counts. The table came from immunoSEQ multiplex PCR; TCRdb's copy has only in-frame clones and leaves some out. V, J and clone size are taken as reported in that table, and D and trimming were inferred from the DNA itself. The sample holds around 300,000 clones, about 90% seen once. Material for sequencing was peripheral blood. This TCR was sampled from a woman aged 30 to 39 who had recovered from COVID-19.

The CDR3 loop is CASSQLRQGYNEQFF. The CDR3 DNA follows: TGCGCCAGCAGCCAGCTACGACAGGGCTACAATGAGCAGTTCTTC. The V and J genes are TRBV4-3 and TRBJ2-1; 7 positions match TRBD1. The CDR3 is 15 amino acids. In germline, CDR1 is LGHNA, CDR2 YSLEER. J lost 3 bases, V lost 3 bases, and 5 bases had no gene match.